The sequence of this T cell receptor beta chain was determined in a study of T cells in Graves' hyperthyroidism and ophthalmopathy. CDR1 is MNHNS, CDR2 SASEGT, per germline. V was clipped by 8 bases and J by 0 bases, with 17 bases between them. This CDR3 region has 16 residues. Amplification yielded TCR beta CDR3 regions, with RNA transcripts as the source. With the HTBI primer set, the TCR CDR3 went through a first round of RT-PCR. TCRdb processed the multiplex PCR reads anew with MiXCR; each CDR3 protein has one entry. The profile shows fewer than 550,000 distinct CDR3 sequences, approximately 14% of them singletons.

The sequencing input was blood. The receptor was isolated from a woman in her late teens or twenties with Graves' hyperthyroidism. This chain uses TRBV6-1 with TRBJ1-3, with a possible D match to TRBD1 (5 bases). The CDR3 DNA reads as TGTGCCAGCCCTAATGGGGGGTCCGGCTCTGGAAACACCATATATTTT. It is translated as CASPNGGSGSGNTIYF.